The rows below give T cell receptor beta chains drawn from one sample of a study of identical twins. TCRdb reprocessed the 5' RACE reads with MiXCR, giving one entry per CDR3 protein. The sample includes 450,000 or so distinct CDR3 sequences, more than 13% of them seen just once. Separately, the same data were catalogued under a study of yellow fever vaccine responses in identical twins.

The sample was CD4+ T cells sorted from blood. All receptors come from a woman aged 18-29 years in good health. The CDR3 runs from the conserved cysteine through the conserved F or W. D genes are given only for firm matches. Clone sizes are given selectively: once, few, many, or a class where the clone is expanded.

>TRBD2|TRBV20-1|few|TRBJ2-7
CSAPWTRSLEQYF
TGCAGTGCTCCCTGGACTAGGTCCCTCGAGCAGTACTTC
>NA|TRBV7-9|few|TRBJ2-4
CASSLVGPLSKNIQYF
TGTGCCAGCAGCTTAGTTGGGCCTCTTAGCAAAAACATTCAGTACTTC
>NA|TRBV30|NA|TRBJ2-7
CAWSVLVGQGTRYF
NA
>NA|TRBV28|few|TRBJ2-2
CASSLNRQADTGELFF
TGTGCCAGCAGTCTGAACCGTCAGGCGGACACCGGGGAGCTGTTTTTT
>NA|TRBV20-1|few|TRBJ2-5
CSALDAAQYF
TGCAGTGCCCTGGACGCGGCCCAGTACTTC
>NA|TRBV2|few|TRBJ2-7
CASSAVRALSSYEQYF
TGTGCCAGCAGTGCGGTCAGGGCTCTGTCCTCCTACGAGCAGTACTTC
>NA|TRBV7-3|few|TRBJ2-1
CASRFGLGTYNEQFF
TGTGCCAGCAGATTCGGGTTAGGCACCTACAATGAGCAGTTCTTC
>TRBD2|TRBV10-3|few|TRBJ2-7
CAISDPTSGVTYEQYF
TGTGCCATCAGTGACCCTACTAGCGGGGTCACCTACGAGCAGTACTTC
>NA|TRBV5-1|few|TRBJ2-5
CASSFTGEAGPLAF
TGCGCCAGCAGCTTCACAGGGGAGGCGGGTCCGTTAGCCTTC
>TRBD1|TRBV5-6|NA|TRBJ2-7
CASSSTGVSEQYF
TGTGCCAGCAGCTCAACAGGGGTTTCCGAGCAGTACTTC
>NA|TRBV7-2|NA|TRBJ2-4
CASSLSWDLAKNIQYF
TGTGCCAGCAGCTTAAGCTGGGACCTAGCCAAAAACATTCAGTACTTC
>NA|TRBV4-3|few|TRBJ2-3
CASSQVWQGPPREDTQYF
TGCGCCAGCAGCCAAGTTTGGCAGGGTCCACCCCGGGAAGATACGCAGTATTTT
>TRBD2|TRBV20-1|NA|TRBJ2-1
CSARAPSSGGSPNEQFF
TGCAGTGCTAGAGCCCCATCTAGCGGGGGTAGCCCCAATGAGCAGTTCTTC
>NA|TRBV7-2|NA|TRBJ2-5
CASSSAGTRIMETQYF
TGTGCCAGCAGCTCAGCCGGGACACGGATTATGGAGACCCAGTACTTC
>NA|TRBV24-1|NA|TRBJ2-2
CATEGTGELFF
TGTGCCACCGAAGGCACCGGGGAGCTGTTTTTT
>NA|TRBV6-2/TRBV6-3|few|TRBJ2-4
CASTGRMLAKNIQYF
TGTGCCAGCACGGGGCGGATGTTAGCCAAAAACATTCAGTACTTC
>TRBD1|TRBV29-1|NA|TRBJ2-7
CSVAGDRGAPEQYF
TGCAGCGTTGCCGGGGACAGGGGCGCACCCGAGCAGTACTTC
>NA|TRBV12-3/TRBV12-4|many|TRBJ2-6
CASSLGASGANVLTF
TGTGCCAGCAGTTTAGGGGCGTCCGGGGCCAACGTCCTGACTTTC
>NA|TRBV27|many|TRBJ2-1
CASSIRRGYNEQFF
TGTGCCAGCAGTATACGAAGGGGGTACAATGAGCAGTTCTTC
>TRBD2|TRBV5-5|few|TRBJ2-2
CASSLPGGLTGELFF
TGTGCCAGCAGCTTGCCGGGGGGGCTCACCGGGGAGCTGTTTTTT
>TRBD1|TRBV7-3|few|TRBJ1-1
CASSPRQGKNTEAFF
TGTGCCAGCAGCCCCCGACAGGGAAAGAACACTGAAGCTTTCTTT
>TRBD2|TRBV20-1|NA|TRBJ2-5
CSARISGGGETQYF
TGCAGTGCTAGAATTAGCGGGGGCGGGGAGACCCAGTACTTC
>TRBD2|TRBV6-1|NA|TRBJ2-1
CASSEFVAGPLYNEQFF
TGTGCCAGCAGTGAATTTGTAGCGGGGCCACTCTACAATGAGCAGTTCTTC
>TRBD2|TRBV7-2|NA|TRBJ2-1
CASSIRTRDYSYNEQFF
TGTGCCAGCAGTATAAGGACCCGGGACTACAGCTACAATGAGCAGTTCTTC
>TRBD2|TRBV3-1|NA|TRBJ2-7
CASRKGIITAGGAYEQYF
TGTGCCAGCAGAAAAGGTATTATTACGGCGGGGGGCGCCTACGAGCAGTACTTC
>NA|TRBV5-5|once|TRBJ2-7
CASSPGLVYCVQYF
TGTGCCAGCAGCCCTGGGCTGGTCTACTGCGTGCAGTACTTC
>NA|TRBV12-5|NA|TRBJ2-1
CASGPGTVYNEQFF
TGTGCTAGTGGTCCCGGGACGGTATACAATGAGCAGTTCTTC
>TRBD1|TRBV20-1|NA|TRBJ1-5
CSARDRQGSQQPQHF
TGCAGTGCTAGAGATCGACAGGGAAGTCAGCAGCCCCAGCATTTT
>TRBD2|TRBV12-3/TRBV12-4|few|TRBJ2-1
CASSLGTSMNEQFF
TGTGCCAGCTCGTTAGGGACTAGCATGAATGAGCAGTTCTTC
>NA|TRBV12-3/TRBV12-4|NA|TRBJ2-2
CASRITGELFF
TGTGCCAGCAGGATCACCGGGGAGCTGTTTTTT
>NA|TRBV12-3/TRBV12-4|NA|TRBJ1-2
CASSRERYYGYTF
TGTGCCAGCAGCCGGGAGCGCTACTATGGCTACACCTTC
>NA|TRBV20-1|NA|TRBJ2-7
CSARRGLASSYEQYF
TGCAGTGCTAGACGGGGACTCGCTAGCTCCTACGAGCAGTACTTC
>TRBD2|TRBV12-3/TRBV12-4|many|TRBJ2-7
CASRAPGTSVYEQYF
TGTGCCAGCAGAGCCCCCGGGACTAGCGTCTACGAGCAGTACTTC
>NA|TRBV7-9|NA|TRBJ2-7
CASSSAIYEQYF
TGTGCCAGCAGCTCCGCCATCTACGAGCAGTACTTC
>NA|TRBV6-1|few|TRBJ2-7
CASSHPQILGGSYEQYF
TGTGCCAGCAGCCACCCTCAAATACTAGGGGGGTCCTACGAGCAGTACTTC
>NA|TRBV28|NA|TRBJ2-7
CASPRVTGVFEQYF
TGTGCCAGCCCCCGAGTTACAGGAGTCTTCGAGCAGTACTTC
>NA|TRBV18|NA|TRBJ2-3
CASSPRERDTQYF
TGTGCCAGCTCACCACGTGAGAGAGATACGCAGTATTTT
>TRBD1|TRBV11-1|NA|TRBJ1-6
CASKGAENSPLHF
TGTGCCAGCAAGGGGGCTGAGAATTCACCCCTCCACTTT
>TRBD2|TRBV10-2|few|TRBJ2-2
CASRLGLVENTGELFF
TGCGCCAGCAGGTTGGGACTAGTGGAAAACACCGGGGAGCTGTTTTTT
>NA|TRBV5-1|few|TRBJ1-2
CASSLVPGEGNYGYTF
TGCGCCAGCAGCTTGGTTCCAGGGGAGGGTAACTATGGCTACACCTTC
>TRBD2|TRBV6-1|few|TRBJ2-7
CASSVRRTSGLYEQYF
TGTGCCAGCAGTGTCCGGAGGACTAGCGGGCTCTACGAGCAGTACTTC
>TRBD2|TRBV5-1|few|TRBJ2-7
CASSSGGGSYEQYF
TGCGCCAGCAGCTCAGGCGGGGGCTCCTACGAGCAGTACTTC
>TRBD2|TRBV10-3|NA|TRBJ2-2
CAISVLTPGGTSPGELFF
TGTGCCATCAGTGTGTTAACTCCAGGTGGGACTAGCCCCGGGGAGCTGTTTTTT
>NA|TRBV12-3/TRBV12-4|few|TRBJ2-3
CASSRTELDPRTDTQYF
TGTGCCAGCAGCCGCACCGAGCTGGACCCCCGCACAGATACGCAGTATTTT
>NA|TRBV7-2|few|TRBJ2-5
CASSLVTNGGKETQYF
TGTGCCAGCAGCTTAGTTACCAACGGGGGAAAAGAGACCCAGTACTTC
>TRBD1|TRBV10-3|few|TRBJ2-7
CAIRTGANEQYF
TGTGCCATCAGGACAGGGGCCAACGAGCAGTACTTC
>NA|TRBV28|NA|TRBJ2-5
CASSPSEGAKTQYF
TGTGCCAGCAGCCCCTCGGAGGGGGCGAAGACCCAGTACTTC
>NA|TRBV21-1|few|TRBJ2-3
CASSKEVGCTDTQYF
TGTGCCAGCAGCAAAGAGGTCGGGTGCACAGATACGCAGTATTTT
>NA|TRBV18|few|TRBJ2-7
CASSQRTNYYEQYF
TGTGCCAGCTCACAAAGGACTAACTACTACGAGCAGTACTTC
>TRBD1|TRBV19|NA|TRBJ2-1
CASSIDEGGRFF
TGTGCCAGTAGTATAGATGAAGGGGGCCGATTCTTC
>TRBD2|TRBV29-1|few|TRBJ2-7
CSVDSSGSPEQYF
TGCAGCGTTGATTCCAGCGGGAGTCCCGAGCAGTACTTC
>NA|TRBV12-3/TRBV12-4|few|TRBJ2-3
CASSLVRAAIDTQYF
TGTGCCAGCAGTTTAGTCCGGGCTGCGATAGATACGCAGTATTTT
>TRBD2|TRBV5-1|NA|TRBJ2-7
CASTRGMGTTSYEQYF
TGCGCCAGCACCCGAGGGATGGGGACTACCTCCTACGAGCAGTACTTC
>NA|TRBV6-2/TRBV6-3|once|TRBJ2-7
CASSRQAAYEQYF
TGTGCCAGCAGCCGACAGGCCGCCTACGAGCAGTACTTC
>NA|TRBV29-1|NA|TRBJ1-5
CSVAAGAPNQPQHF
TGCAGCGTTGCGGCAGGGGCGCCCAATCAGCCCCAGCATTTT
>TRBD2|TRBV28|NA|TRBJ2-7
CASSLIAMAGAIYEQYF
TGTGCCAGCAGTTTAATCGCGATGGCGGGAGCCATCTACGAGCAGTACTTC
>TRBD1|TRBV18|NA|TRBJ1-1
CASSPLGQGSNTEAFF
TGTGCCAGCTCACCCCTGGGACAGGGATCGAACACTGAAGCTTTCTTT